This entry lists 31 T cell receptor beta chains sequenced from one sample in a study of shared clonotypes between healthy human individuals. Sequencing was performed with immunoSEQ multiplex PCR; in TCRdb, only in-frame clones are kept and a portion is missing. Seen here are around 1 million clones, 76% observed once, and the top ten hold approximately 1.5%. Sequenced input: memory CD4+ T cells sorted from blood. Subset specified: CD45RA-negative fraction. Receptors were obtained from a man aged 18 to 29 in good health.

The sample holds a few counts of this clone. The CDR3 reads CASSQGLPGSFDTQYF. Written as DNA, the CDR3 is TGCGCCAGCAGCCAAGGATTGCCAGGGTCTTTCGATACGCAGTATTTT. The V gene is TRBV4-3, the J gene TRBJ2-3, with a tentative D call TRBD1 (5 bases). This CDR3 region has 16 residues. The germline V and J ends were trimmed by 1 base and 6 bases, with 17 bases remaining between them. Germline CDR1 and CDR2: LGHNA and YSLEER.

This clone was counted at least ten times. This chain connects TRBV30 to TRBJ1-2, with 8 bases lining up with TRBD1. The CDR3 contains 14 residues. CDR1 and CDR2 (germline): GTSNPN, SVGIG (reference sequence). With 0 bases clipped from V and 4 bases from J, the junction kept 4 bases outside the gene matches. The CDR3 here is CAWSVTGAFYGYTF. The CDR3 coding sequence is TGTGCCTGGAGTGTGACAGGGGCCTTCTATGGCTACACCTTC. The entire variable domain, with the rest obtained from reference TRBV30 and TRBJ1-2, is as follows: SQTIHQWPATLVQPVGSPLSLECTVEGTSNPNLYWYRQAAGRGLQLLFYSVGIGQISSEVPQNLSASRPQDRQFILSSKKLLLSDSGFYLCAWSVTGAFYGYTFGSGTRLTVV.

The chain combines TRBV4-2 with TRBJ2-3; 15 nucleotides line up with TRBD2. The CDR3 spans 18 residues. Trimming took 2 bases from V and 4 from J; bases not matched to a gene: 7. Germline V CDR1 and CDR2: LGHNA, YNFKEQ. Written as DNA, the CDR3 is TGTGCCAGCAGCCAACTCGGACTAGCGGGAGGGTCGGCAGATACGCAGTATTTT. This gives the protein CASSQLGLAGGSADTQYF.

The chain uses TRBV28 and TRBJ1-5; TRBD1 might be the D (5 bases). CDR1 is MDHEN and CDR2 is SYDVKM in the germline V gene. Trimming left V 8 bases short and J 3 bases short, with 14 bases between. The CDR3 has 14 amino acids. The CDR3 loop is CASGGTDFNQPQHF. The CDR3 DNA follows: TGTGCCAGCGGGGGGACGGACTTCAATCAGCCCCAGCATTTT.

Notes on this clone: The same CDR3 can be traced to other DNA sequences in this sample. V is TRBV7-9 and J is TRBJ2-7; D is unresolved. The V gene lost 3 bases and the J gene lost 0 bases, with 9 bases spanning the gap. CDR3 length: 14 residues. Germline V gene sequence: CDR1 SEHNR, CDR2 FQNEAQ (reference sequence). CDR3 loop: CASSFPGSSYEQYF. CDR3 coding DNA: TGTGCCAGCAGCTTTCCCGGCAGCTCCTACGAGCAGTACTTC.

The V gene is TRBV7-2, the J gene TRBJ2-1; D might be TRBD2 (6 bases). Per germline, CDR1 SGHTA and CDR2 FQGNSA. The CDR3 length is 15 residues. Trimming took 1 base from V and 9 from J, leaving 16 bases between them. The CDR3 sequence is CASSLGLATEGEQFF. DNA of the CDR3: TGTGCCAGCAGCTTAGGGTTAGCGACGGAGGGTGAGCAGTTCTTC.

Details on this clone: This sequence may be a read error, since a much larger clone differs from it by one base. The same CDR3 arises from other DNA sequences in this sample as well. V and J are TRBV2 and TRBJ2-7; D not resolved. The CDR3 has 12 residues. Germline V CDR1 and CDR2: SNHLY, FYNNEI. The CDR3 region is CASSGDSHEQYF. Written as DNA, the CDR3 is TGTGCCAGCAGTGGTGACTCCCACGAGCAGTACTTC. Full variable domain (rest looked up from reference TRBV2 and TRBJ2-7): EPEVTQTPSHQVTQMGQEVILRCVPISNHLYFYWYRQILGQKVEFLVSFYNNEISEKSEIFDDQFSVERPDGSNFTLKIRSTKLEDSAMYFCASSGDSHEQYFGPGTRLTVT.

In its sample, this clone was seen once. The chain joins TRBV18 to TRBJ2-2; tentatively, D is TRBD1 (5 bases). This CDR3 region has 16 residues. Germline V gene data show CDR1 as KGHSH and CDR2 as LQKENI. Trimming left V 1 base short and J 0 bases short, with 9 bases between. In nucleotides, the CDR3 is TGTGCCAGCTCACCACTTTGGACAACGAACACCGGGGAGCTGTTTTTT. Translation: CASSPLWTTNTGELFF.

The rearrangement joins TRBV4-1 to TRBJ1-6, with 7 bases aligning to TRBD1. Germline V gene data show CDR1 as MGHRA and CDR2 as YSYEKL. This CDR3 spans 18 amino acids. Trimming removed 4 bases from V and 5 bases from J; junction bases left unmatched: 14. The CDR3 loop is CASSLSRHRDSNNSPLHF. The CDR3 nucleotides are TGCGCCAGCAGCCTATCCCGGCACCGGGACAGCAATAATTCACCCCTCCACTTT.

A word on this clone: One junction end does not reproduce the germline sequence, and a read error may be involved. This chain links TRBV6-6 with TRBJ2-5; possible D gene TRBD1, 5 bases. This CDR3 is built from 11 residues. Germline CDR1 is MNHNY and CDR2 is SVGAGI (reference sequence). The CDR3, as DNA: TGTGCCATCAGTAGGGGAATGGAGCAGTACTTC. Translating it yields CAISRGMEQYF.

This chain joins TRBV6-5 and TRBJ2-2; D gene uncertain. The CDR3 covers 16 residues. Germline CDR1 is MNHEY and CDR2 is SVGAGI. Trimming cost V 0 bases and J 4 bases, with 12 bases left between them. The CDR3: CASSYSYTKGTGELFF. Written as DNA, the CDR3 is TGTGCCAGCAGTTACTCGTACACGAAAGGCACCGGGGAGCTGTTTTTT.

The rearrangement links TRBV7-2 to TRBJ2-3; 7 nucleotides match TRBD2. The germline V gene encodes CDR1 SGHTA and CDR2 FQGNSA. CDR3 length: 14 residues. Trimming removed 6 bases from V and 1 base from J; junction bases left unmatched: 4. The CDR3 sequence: CASRRGTGTDTQYF. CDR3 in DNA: TGTGCCAGCAGGCGGGGGACTGGCACAGATACGCAGTATTTT.

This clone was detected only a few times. Here the CDR3 reads CASSEQGNPQQSLHF. CDR3 nucleotides: TGCGCCAGCAGCGAACAGGGAAACCCCCAACAAAGCCTCCACTTT. The rearrangement uses TRBV5-1 and TRBJ1-6, with D maybe TRBD1 (6 bases). Trimming removed 4 bases from V and 15 bases from J, with 23 bases in between. This CDR3 is built from 15 residues. From germline, CDR1 is SGHRS and CDR2 YFSETQ.

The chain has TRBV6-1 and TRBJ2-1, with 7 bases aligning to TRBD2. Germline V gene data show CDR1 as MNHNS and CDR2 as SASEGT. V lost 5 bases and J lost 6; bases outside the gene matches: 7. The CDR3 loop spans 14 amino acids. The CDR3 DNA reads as TGTGCCAGCAGTCCCCCGGGGGGTCCCAATGAGCAGTTCTTC. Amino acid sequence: CASSPPGGPNEQFF.

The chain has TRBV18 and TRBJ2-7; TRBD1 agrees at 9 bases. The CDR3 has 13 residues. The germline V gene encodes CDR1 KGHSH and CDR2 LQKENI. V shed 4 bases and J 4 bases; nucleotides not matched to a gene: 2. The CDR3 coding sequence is TGTGCCAGCTCACAGACAGGGGGATACGAGCAGTACTTC. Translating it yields CASSQTGGYEQYF.

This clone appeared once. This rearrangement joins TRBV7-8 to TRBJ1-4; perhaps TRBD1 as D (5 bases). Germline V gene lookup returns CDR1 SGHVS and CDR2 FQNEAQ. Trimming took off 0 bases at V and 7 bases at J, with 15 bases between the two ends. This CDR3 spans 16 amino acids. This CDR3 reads CASSLAGLSGREKLFF. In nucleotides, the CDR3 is TGTGCCAGCAGCTTAGCGGGACTATCCGGTCGTGAAAAACTGTTTTTT.

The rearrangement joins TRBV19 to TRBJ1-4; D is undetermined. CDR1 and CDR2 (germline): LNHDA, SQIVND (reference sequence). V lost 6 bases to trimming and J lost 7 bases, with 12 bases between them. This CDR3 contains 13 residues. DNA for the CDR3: TGTGCCAGTAGACGTCATATTGGTGAAAAACTGTTTTTT. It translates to CASRRHIGEKLFF.

CDR3 in amino acids: CASSELSGELFF. In nucleotides, the CDR3 is TGTGCCAGCAGTGAACTGAGCGGGGAGCTGTTTTTT. The chain uses TRBV2 and TRBJ2-2; D is undetermined. V dropped 2 bases and J dropped 7 bases, with 5 bases sitting between them. Germline V lookup: CDR1 SNHLY, CDR2 FYNNEI. There are 12 residues in the CDR3.

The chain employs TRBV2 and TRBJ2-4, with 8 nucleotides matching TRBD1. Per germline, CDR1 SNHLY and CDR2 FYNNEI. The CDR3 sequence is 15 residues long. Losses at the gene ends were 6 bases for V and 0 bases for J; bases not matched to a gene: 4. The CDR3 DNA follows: TGTGCCAGCAGCGGGACAGGTTTAGCCAAAAACATTCAGTACTTC. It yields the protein CASSGTGLAKNIQYF. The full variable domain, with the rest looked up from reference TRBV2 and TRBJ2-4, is EPEVTQTPSHQVTQMGQEVILRCVPISNHLYFYWYRQILGQKVEFLVSFYNNEISEKSEIFDDQFSVERPDGSNFTLKIRSTKLEDSAMYFCASSGTGLAKNIQYFGAGTRLSVL.

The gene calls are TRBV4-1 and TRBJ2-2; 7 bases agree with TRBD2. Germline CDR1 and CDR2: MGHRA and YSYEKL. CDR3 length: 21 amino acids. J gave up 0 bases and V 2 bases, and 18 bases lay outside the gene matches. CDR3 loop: CASSQRPGTSVGPSNTGELFF. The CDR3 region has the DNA TGCGCCAGCAGCCAACGACCCGGCACTAGCGTAGGACCCTCGAACACCGGGGAGCTGTTTTTT.

CDR3 nucleotides: TGTGCCAGCAGCTTAGCTGGGGGCGTGAGGAACATTCAGTACTTC. This codes for CASSLAGGVRNIQYF. This chain connects TRBV7-2 to TRBJ2-4; a possible D gene is TRBD1 (6 bases). The CDR3 is 15 amino acids. The V gene lost 0 bases and the J gene lost 7 bases, with 13 bases spanning the gap. CDR1 is SGHTA and CDR2 is FQGNSA in the germline V gene.

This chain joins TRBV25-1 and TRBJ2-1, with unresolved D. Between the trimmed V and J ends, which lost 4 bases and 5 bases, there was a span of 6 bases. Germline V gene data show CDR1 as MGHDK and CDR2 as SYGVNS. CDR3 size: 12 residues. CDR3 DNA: TGTGCCAGCAGTGCGCCTAACAATGAGCAGTTCTTC. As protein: CASSAPNNEQFF.

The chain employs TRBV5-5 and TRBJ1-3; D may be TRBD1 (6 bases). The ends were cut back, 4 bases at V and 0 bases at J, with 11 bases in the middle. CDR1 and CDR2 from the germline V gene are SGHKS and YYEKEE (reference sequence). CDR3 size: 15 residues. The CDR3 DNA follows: TGTGCCAGCAGCCGGGACACAGTCTCTGGAAACACCATATATTTT. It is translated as CASSRDTVSGNTIYF.

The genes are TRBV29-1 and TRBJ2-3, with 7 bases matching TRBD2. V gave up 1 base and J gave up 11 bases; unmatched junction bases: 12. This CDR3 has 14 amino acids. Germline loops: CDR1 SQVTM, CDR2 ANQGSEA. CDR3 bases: TGCAGCGTTGAAGCCCGGCTAGCGGAGTCTCTGCAGTATTTT. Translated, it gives CSVEARLAESLQYF.

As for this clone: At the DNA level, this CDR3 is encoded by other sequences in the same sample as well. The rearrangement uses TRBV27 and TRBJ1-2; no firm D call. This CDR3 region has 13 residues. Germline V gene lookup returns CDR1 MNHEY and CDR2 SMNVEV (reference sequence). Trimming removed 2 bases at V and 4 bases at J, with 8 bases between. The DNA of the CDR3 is TGTGCCAGCAGTTTACGACCCCTCTATGGCTACACCTTC. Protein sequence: CASSLRPLYGYTF.

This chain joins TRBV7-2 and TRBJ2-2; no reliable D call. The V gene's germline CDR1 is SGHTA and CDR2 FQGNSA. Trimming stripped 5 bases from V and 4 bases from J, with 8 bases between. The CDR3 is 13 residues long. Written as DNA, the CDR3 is TGTGCCAGCAGCCCTTTCAGCACCGGGGAGCTGTTTTTT. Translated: CASSPFSTGELFF.

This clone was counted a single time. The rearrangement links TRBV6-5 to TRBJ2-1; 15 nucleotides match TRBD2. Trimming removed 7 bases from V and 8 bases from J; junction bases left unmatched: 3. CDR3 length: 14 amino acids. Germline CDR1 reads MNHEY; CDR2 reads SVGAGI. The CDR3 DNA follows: TGTGCCAGCAAGCGGACTAGCGGGAGGGATGAGCAGTTCTTC. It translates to CASKRTSGRDEQFF.

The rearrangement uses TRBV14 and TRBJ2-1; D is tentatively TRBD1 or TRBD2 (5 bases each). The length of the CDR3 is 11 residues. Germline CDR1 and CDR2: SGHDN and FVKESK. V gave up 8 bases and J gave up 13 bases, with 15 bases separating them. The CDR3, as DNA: TGTGCCAGCGGACCGGGACCCGTCCAGTTCTTC. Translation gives CASGPGPVQFF.

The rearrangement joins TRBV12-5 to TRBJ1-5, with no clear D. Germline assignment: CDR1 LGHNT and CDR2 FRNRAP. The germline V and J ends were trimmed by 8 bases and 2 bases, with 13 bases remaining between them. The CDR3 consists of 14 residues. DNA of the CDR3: TGTGCTAGTTCTTCTCAAGATGGCAATCAGCCCCAGCATTTT. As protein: CASSSQDGNQPQHF.

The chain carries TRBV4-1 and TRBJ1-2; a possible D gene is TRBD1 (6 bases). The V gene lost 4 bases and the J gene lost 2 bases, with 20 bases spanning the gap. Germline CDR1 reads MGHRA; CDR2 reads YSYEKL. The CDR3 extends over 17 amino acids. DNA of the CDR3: TGCGCCAGCAGCCCGGGGGGCGGTTTGCAGTCGAACTATGGCTACACCTTC. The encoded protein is CASSPGGGLQSNYGYTF.

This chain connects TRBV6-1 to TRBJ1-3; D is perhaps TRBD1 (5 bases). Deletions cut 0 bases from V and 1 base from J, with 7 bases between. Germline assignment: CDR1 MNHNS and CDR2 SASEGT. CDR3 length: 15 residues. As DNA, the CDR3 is TGTGCCAGCAGTGAAGCGTGGGGGTCTGGAAACACCATATATTTT. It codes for CASSEAWGSGNTIYF.